The source of this TCR beta chain is a study of blood T cells in healthy people across ages. Germline loops: CDR1 MNHEY, CDR2 SVGAGI. Trimming cost V 6 bases and J 2 bases, with 10 bases left between them. The CDR3 length is 13 residues. With a J-beta primer mix and a sample-barcoded 5' primer, a second PCR ran about 7 to 12 cycles. MiXCR, applied by TCRdb to the 5' RACE reads, yields one record per CDR3 protein. The profile shows about 810,000 distinct CDR3 sequences, about 34% of them singletons. Isolated PBMCs totaled at least 7 million in each sample. Sequences were obtained from blood. The receptor was derived from a man in his late teens or twenties in good health. This chain uses TRBV6-5 with TRBJ2-5; D might be TRBD2 (5 bases). Here the CDR3 reads CASRGGSQETQYF. The CDR3 DNA is TGTGCCAGCAGGGGCGGGTCGCAAGAGACCCAGTACTTC.